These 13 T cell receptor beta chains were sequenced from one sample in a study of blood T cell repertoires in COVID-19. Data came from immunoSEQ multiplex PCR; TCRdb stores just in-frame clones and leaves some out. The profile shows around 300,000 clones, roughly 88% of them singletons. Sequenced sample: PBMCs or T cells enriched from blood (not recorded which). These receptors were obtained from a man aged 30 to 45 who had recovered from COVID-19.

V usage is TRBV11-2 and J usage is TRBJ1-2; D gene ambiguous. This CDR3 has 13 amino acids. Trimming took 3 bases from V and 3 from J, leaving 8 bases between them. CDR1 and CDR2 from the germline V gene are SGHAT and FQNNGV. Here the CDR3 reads CASSLEWDYGYTF. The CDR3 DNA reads TGTGCCAGCAGCTTGGAGTGGGACTATGGCTACACCTTC.

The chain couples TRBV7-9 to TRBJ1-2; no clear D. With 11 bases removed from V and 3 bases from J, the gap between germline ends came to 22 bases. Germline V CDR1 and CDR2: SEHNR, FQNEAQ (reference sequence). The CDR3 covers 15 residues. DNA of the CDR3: TGTGCCCAACCGAGTTGGGAGTCTTACGACTATGGCTACACCTTC. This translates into CAQPSWESYDYGYTF.

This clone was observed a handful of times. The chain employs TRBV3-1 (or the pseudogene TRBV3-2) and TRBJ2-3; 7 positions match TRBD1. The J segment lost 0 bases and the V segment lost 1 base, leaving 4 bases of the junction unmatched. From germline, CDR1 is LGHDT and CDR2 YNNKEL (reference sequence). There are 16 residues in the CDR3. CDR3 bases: TGTGCCAGCAGCCAAGGGACAGGAACTAGCACAGATACGCAGTATTTT. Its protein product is CASSQGTGTSTDTQYF.

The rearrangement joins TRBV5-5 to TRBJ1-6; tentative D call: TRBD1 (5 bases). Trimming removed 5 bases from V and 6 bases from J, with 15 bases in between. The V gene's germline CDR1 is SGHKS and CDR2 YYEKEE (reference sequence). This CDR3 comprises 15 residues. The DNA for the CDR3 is TGTGCCAGCAGGGAGAGGGGAGGCGGTAATTCACCCCTCCACTTT. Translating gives CASRERGGGNSPLHF.

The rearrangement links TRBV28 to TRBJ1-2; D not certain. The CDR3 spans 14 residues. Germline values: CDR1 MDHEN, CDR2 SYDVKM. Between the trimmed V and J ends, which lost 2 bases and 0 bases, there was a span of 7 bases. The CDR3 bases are TGTGCCAGCAGTTTACAGGTCACTAACTATGGCTACACCTTC. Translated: CASSLQVTNYGYTF.

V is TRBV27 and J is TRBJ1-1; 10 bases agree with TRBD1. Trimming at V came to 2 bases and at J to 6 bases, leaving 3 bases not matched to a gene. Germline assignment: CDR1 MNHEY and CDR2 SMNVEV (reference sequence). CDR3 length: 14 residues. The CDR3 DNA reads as TGTGCCAGCAGTTTAGGGACAGGGGCGGCTGAAGCTTTCTTT. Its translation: CASSLGTGAAEAFF.

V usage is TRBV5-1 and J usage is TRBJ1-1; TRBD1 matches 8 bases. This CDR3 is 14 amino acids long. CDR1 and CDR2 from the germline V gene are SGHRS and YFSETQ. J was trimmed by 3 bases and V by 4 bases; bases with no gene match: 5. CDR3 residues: CASSIQGDYTEAFF. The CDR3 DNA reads TGCGCCAGCAGCATACAGGGGGACTACACTGAAGCTTTCTTT.

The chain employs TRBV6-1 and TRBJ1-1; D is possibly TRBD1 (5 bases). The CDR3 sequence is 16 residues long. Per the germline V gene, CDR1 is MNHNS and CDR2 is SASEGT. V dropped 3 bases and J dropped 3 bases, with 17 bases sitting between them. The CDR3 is CASSEGWWGRDTEAFF. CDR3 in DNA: TGTGCCAGCAGTGAGGGTTGGTGGGGCCGGGACACTGAAGCTTTCTTT.

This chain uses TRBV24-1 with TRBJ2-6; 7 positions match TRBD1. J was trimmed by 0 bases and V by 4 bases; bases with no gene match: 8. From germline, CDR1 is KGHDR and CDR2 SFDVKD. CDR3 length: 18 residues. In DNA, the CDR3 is TGTGCCACCAGTGAAGGGACAGATAATTTCTCTGGGGCCAACGTCCTGACTTTC. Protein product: CATSEGTDNFSGANVLTF.

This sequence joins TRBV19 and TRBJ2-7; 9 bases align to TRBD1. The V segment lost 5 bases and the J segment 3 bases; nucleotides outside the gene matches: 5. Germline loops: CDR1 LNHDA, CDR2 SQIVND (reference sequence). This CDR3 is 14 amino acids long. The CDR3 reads CASSGGTGSYEQYF. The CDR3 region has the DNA TGTGCCAGTAGTGGAGGGACAGGGAGCTACGAGCAGTACTTC.

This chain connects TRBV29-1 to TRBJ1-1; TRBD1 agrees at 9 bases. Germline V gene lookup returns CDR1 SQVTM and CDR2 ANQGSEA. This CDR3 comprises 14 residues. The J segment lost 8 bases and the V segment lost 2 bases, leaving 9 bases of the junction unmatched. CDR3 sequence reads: CSVESDRGAPEAFF. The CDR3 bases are TGCAGCGTTGAATCGGACAGGGGCGCACCAGAAGCTTTCTTT.

CDR3 protein: CASTWGDYNEQFF. The CDR3 DNA follows: TGTGCCAGCACTTGGGGGGACTATAATGAGCAGTTCTTC. This chain joins TRBV25-1 and TRBJ2-1; 7 nucleotides agree with TRBD2. J lost 7 bases, V lost 7 bases, and 7 bases had no gene match. The CDR3 sequence is 13 residues long. CDR1 is MGHDK and CDR2 is SYGVNS in the germline V gene.

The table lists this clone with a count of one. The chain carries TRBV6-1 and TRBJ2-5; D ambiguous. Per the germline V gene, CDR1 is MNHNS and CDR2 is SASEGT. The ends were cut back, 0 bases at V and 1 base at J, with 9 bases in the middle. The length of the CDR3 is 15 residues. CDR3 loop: CASSEAGSLQETQYF. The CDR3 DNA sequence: TGTGCCAGCAGTGAAGCTGGCAGTCTCCAAGAGACCCAGTACTTC.